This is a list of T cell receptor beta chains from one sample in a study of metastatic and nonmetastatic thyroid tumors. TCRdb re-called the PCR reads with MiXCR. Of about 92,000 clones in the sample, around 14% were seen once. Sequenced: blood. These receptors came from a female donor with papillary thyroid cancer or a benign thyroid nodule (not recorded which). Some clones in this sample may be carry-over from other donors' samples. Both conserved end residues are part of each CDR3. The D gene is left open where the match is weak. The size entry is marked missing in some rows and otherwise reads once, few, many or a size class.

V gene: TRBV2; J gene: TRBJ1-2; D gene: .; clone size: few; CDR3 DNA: TGTGCCAGCAACCTACAGGGAGCGTATGGCTACACCTTC; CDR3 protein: CASNLQGAYGYTF
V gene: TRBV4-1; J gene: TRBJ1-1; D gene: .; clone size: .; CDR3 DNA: TGCGCCAGCAGCCGAGAGGGAGCCCGGCGGACTGAAGCTTTCTTT; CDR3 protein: CASSREGARRTEAFF
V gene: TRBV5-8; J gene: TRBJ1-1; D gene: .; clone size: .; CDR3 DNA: TGTGCCAGCAGCTTGGGAAGTTTGGTAAGGACTGAAGCTTTCTTT; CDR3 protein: CASSLGSLVRTEAFF
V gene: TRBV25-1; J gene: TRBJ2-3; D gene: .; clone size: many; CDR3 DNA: TGTGCCAGCAGCGTAGGGGAGGATACGCAGTATTTT; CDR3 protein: CASSVGEDTQYF
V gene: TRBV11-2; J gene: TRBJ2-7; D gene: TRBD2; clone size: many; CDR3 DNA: TGTGCCAGCAGCACCCGGGACTACCTCTACGAGCAGTACTTC; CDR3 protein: CASSTRDYLYEQYF
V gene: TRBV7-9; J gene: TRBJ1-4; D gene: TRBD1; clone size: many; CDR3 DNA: TGTGCCAGCAGCCGGACAGGAACTAATGAAAAACTGTTTTTT; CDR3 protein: CASSRTGTNEKLFF
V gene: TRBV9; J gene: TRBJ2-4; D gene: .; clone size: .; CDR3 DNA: TGTGCCAGCAGCGTAGCCCCGGGGGGCAGGGAAGACATTCAGTACTTC; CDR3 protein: CASSVAPGGREDIQYF
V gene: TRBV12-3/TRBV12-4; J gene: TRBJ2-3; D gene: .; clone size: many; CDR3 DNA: TGTGCCAGCAGTTTAAAGGGTGGAGATACGCAGTATTTT; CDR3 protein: CASSLKGGDTQYF
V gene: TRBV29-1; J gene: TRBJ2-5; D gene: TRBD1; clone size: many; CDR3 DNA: TGCAGCGGACGGACAGGGGAGACCCAGTACTTC; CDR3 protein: CSGRTGETQYF
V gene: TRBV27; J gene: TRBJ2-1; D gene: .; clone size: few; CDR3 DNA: TGTGCCAGCAGTTTCCAGGGGGGGCCGGGTAATGAGCAGTTCTTC; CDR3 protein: CASSFQGGPGNEQFF
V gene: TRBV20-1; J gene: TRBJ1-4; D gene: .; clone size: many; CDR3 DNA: TGCAGTGCTAAACAGGCTCACTTTGAAAAACTGTTTTTT; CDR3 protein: CSAKQAHFEKLFF
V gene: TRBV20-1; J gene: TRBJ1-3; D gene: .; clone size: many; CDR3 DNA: TGCAGTGGCCTGGCGGGGGGAAACACCATATATTTT; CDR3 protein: CSGLAGGNTIYF
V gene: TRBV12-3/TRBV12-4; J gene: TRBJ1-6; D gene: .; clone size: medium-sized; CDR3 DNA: TGTGCCAGCAGATCTGACAGGAAGGGCCGCGGTTCACCCCTCCACTTT; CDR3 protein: CASRSDRKGRGSPLHF
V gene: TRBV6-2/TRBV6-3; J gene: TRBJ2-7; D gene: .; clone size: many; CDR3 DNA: TGTGCCAGCAGTTCGCAACAGGGCCACGAGCAGTACTTC; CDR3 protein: CASSSQQGHEQYF
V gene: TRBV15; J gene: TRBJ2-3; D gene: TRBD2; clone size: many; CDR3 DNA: TGTGCCACCAGCAGGGGGGGGATTGGCACAGATACGCAGTATTTT; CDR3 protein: CATSRGGIGTDTQYF
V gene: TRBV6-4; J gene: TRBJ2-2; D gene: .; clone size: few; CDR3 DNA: TGTGCCAGCAGTGAAGCGGTATGGAACACCGGGGAGCTGTTTTTT; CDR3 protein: CASSEAVWNTGELFF
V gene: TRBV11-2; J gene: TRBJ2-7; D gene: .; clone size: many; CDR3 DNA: TGTGCCAGCAGCTTAGCGGAGGGAACCTACGAGCAGTACTTC; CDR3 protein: CASSLAEGTYEQYF
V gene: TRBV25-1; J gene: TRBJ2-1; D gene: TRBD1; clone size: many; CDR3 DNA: TGTGCCAGCAGTGAATATTGGACAGGGTTCTACAATGAGCAGTTCTTC; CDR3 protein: CASSEYWTGFYNEQFF
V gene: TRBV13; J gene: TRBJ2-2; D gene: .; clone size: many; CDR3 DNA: TGTGCCAGCAGCTTAGTAGGGCCCGGGGAGCTGTTTTTT; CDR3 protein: CASSLVGPGELFF
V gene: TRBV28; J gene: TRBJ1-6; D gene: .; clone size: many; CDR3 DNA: TGTGCCAGCCACCGGGGATCACCCCTCCACTTT; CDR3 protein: CASHRGSPLHF
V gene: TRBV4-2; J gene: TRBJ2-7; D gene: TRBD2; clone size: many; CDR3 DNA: TGTGCCAGCAGCCAAGAAAGCGGGGGGTCCTACGAGCAGTACTTC; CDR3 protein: CASSQESGGSYEQYF
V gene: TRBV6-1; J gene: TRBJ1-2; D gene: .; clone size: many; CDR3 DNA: TGTGCCACGGCTGCGGGGTTTGTGGACTATGGCTACACCTTC; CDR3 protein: CATAAGFVDYGYTF
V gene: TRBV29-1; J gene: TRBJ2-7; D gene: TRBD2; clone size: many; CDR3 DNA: TGCAGCGCGCGGGGGGCCGATACCTACGAGCAGTACTTC; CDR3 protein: CSARGADTYEQYF
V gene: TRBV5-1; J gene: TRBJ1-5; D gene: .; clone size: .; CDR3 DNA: TGCGCCAGCAGCTTGTCTCCGACAGTGGAATTACAGCCCCAGCATTTT; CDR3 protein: CASSLSPTVELQPQHF
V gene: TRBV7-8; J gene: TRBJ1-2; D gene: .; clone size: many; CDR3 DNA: TGTGCCAGCAGCCGCATCGCGTCCTATGGCTACACCTTC; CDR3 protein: CASSRIASYGYTF
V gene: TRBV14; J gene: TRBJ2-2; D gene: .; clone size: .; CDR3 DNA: TGCGCCAGCAGCCAAGTACCCGCGGGGGAGCTGTTTTTT; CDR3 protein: CASSQVPAGELFF
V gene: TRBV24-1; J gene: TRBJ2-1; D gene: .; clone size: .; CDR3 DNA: TGTGCCACCAGTGATAAGGGGGAGATCAACAATGAGCAGTTCTTC; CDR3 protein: CATSDKGEINNEQFF
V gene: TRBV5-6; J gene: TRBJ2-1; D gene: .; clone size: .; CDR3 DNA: TGTGCCAGCAGCTGGCGCGGGCGGGACAGCTCGTCCCGCTTACAGTTCTTC; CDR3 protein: CASSWRGRDSSSRLQFF
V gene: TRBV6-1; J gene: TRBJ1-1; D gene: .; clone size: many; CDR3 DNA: TGTGCCAGCAGTGAACAGGGCACTGAAGCTTTCTTT; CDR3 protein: CASSEQGTEAFF
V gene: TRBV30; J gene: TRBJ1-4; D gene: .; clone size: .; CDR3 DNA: TGTGCCTGGAGTGTACAGGGAACTGCAACTAATGAAAAACTGTTTTTT; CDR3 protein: CAWSVQGTATNEKLFF
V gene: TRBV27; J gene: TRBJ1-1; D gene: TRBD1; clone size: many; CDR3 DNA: TGTGCCAGCAGTTTAGGGGACAGGGGAAACACTGAAGCTTTCTTT; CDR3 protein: CASSLGDRGNTEAFF
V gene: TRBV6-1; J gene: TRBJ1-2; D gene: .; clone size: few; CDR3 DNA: TGTGCCAGCAGTGAAGAAGGGGCCATTGGATATGGCTACACCTTC; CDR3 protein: CASSEEGAIGYGYTF
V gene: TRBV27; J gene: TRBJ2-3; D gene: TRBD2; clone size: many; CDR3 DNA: TGTGCCAGCAGTTTATACACCGGGACTAGCGGGCAAACAGATACGCAGTATTTT; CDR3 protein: CASSLYTGTSGQTDTQYF
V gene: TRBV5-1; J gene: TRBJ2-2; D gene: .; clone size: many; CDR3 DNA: TGCGCCAGCAGCTTGGAAAGGTTTAACACCGGGGAGCTGTTTTTT; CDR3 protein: CASSLERFNTGELFF
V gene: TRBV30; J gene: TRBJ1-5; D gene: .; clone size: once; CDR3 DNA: TGTGCCTGGAGCGAATGGCGACATATCAATCAGCCCCAGCATTTT; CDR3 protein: CAWSEWRHINQPQHF
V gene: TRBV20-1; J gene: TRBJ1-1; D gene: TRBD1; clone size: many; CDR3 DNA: TGCAGTGCTAGAGACCCACAGGGGTACACTGAAGCTTTCTTT; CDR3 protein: CSARDPQGYTEAFF
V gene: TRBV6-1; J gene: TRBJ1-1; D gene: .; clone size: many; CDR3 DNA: TGTGCCAGCAGTGAATATGCCGGGACAACAACGAGGAACACTGAAGCTTTCTTT; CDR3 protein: CASSEYAGTTTRNTEAFF
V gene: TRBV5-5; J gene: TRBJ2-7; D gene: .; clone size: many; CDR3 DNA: TGTGCCAGCAGCCCCCAAACCTACGAGCAGTACTTC; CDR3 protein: CASSPQTYEQYF
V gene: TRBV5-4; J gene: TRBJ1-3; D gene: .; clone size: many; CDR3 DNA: TGTGCCAGCAGCAGCCCTTGGGGCCAGGCAGACTCTGGAAACACCATATATTTT; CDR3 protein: CASSSPWGQADSGNTIYF
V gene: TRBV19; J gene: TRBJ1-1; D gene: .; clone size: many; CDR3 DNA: TGTGCCAGTAGTAGGGGTCCGCAGGGCACTTTCTTT; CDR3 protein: CASSRGPQGTFF